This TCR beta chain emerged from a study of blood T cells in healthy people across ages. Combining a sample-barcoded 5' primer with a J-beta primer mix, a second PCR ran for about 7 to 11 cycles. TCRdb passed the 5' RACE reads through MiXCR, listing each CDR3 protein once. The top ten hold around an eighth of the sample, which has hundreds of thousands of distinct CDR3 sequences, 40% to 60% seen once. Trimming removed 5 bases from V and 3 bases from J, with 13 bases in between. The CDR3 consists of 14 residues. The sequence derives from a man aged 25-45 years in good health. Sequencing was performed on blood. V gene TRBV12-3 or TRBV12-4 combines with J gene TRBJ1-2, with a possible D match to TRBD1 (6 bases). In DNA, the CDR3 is TGTGCCAGCAGTACTACTACAGGGTACTATGGCTACACCTTC. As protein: CASSTTTGYYGYTF.